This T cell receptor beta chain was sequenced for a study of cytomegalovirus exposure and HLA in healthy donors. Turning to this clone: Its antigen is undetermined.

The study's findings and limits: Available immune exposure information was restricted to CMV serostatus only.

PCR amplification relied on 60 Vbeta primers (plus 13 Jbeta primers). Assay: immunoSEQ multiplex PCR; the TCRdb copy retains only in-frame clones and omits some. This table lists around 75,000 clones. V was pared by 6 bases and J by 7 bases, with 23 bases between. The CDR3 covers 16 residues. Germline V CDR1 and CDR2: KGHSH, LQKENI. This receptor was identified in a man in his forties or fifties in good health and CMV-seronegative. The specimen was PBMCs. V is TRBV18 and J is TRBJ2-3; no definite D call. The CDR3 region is CASSSPMLSAANTQYF. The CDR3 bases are TGTGCCAGCTCTTCACCTATGCTAAGCGCCGCGAATACGCAGTATTTT.